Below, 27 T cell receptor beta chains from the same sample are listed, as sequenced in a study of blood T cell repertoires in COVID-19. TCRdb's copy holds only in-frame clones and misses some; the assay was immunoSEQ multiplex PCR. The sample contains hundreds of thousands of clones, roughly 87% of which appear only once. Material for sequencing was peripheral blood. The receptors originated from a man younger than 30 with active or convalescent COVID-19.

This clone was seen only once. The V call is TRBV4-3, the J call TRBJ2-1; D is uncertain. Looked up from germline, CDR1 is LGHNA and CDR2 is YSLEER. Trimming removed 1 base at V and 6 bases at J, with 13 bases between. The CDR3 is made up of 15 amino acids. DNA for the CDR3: TGCGCCAGCAGCCAAGTAGTTTTACTCTCCAATGAGCAGTTCTTC. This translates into CASSQVVLLSNEQFF.

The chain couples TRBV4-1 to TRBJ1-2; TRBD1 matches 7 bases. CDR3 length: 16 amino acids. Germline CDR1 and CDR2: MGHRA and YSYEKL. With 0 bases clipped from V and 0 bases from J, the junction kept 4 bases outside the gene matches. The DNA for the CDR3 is TGCGCCAGCAGCCAAGACAGGGACAGAGCTAACTATGGCTACACCTTC. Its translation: CASSQDRDRANYGYTF.

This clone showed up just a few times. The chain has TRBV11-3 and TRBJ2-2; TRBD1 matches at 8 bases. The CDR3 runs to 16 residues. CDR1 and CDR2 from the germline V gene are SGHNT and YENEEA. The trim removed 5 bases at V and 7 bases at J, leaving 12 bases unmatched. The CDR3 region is CASSQSRTGWSGELFF. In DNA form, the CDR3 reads TGTGCCAGCAGCCAATCGAGGACAGGGTGGAGCGGGGAGCTGTTTTTT.

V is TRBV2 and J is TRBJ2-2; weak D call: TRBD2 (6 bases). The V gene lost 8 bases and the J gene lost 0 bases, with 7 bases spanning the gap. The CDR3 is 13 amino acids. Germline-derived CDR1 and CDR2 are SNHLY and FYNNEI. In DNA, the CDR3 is TGTGCCAGCGGGACTGCGAACACCGGGGAGCTGTTTTTT. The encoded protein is CASGTANTGELFF.

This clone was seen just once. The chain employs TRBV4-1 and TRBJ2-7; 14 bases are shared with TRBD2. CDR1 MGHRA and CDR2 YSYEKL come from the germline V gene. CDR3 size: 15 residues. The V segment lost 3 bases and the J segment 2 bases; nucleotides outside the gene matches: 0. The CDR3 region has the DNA TGCGCCAGCAGCCAGGGACTAGCGGGAGCCTACGAGCAGTACTTC. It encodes CASSQGLAGAYEQYF.

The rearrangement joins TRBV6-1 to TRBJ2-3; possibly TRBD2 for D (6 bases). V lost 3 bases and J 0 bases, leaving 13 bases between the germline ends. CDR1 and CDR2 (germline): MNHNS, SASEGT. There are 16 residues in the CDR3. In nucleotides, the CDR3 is TGTGCCAGCAGTGATAATCTAGCGAGGAGCACAGATACGCAGTATTTT. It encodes CASSDNLARSTDTQYF.

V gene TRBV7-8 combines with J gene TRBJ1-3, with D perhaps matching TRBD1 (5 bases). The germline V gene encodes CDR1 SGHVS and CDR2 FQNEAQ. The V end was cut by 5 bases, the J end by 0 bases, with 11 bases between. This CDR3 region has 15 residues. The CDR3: CASSPLRDSGNTIYF. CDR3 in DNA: TGTGCCAGCAGCCCACTCAGGGACTCTGGAAACACCATATATTTT. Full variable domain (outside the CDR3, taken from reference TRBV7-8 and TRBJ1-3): GAGVSQSPRYKVAKRGQDVALRCDPISGHVSLFWYQQALGQGPEFLTYFQNEAQLDKSGLPSDRFFAERPEGSVSTLKIQRTQQEDSAVYLCASSPLRDSGNTIYFGEGSWLTVV.

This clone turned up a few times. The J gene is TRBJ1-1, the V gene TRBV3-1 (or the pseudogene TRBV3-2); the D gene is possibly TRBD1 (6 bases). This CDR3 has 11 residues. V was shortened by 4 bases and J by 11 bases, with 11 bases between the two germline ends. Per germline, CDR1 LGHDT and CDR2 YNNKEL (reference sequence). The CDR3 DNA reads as TGTGCCAGCAGCCTGGGGGCTGGGGCTTTCTTT. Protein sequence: CASSLGAGAFF.

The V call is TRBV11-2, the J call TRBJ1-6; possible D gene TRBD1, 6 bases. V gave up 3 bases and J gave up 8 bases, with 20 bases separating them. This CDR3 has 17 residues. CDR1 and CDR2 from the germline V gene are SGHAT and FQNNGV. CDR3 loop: CASSFSPRGKGYSPLHF. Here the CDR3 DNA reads TGTGCCAGCAGCTTCTCTCCTAGGGGGAAAGGTTATTCACCCCTCCACTTT. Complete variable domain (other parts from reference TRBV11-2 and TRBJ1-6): EAGVAQSPRYKIIEKRQSVAFWCNPISGHATLYWYQQILGQGPKLLIQFQNNGVVDDSQLPKDRFSAERLKGVDSTLKIQPAKLEDSAVYLCASSFSPRGKGYSPLHFGNGTRLTVT.

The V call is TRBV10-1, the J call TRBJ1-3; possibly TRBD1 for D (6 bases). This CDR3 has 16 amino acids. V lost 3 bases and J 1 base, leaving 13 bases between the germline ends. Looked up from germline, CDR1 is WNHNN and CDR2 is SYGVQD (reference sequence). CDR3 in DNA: TGCGCCAGCAGTGACACCCCCGGACAGTCTGGAAACACCATATATTTT. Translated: CASSDTPGQSGNTIYF.

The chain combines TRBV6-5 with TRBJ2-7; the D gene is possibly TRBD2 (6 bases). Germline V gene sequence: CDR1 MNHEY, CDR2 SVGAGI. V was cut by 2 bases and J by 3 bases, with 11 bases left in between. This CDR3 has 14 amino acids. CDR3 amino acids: CASSYGAGHYEQYF. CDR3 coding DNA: TGTGCCAGCAGTTACGGAGCGGGCCACTACGAGCAGTACTTC.

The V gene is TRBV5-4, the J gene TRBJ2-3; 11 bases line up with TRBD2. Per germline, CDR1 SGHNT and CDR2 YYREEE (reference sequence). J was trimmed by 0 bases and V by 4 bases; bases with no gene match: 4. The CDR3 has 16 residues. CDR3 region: CASSARLAGSTDTQYF. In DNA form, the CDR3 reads TGTGCCAGCAGCGCCAGACTAGCGGGAAGCACAGATACGCAGTATTTT.

CDR3 protein: CASSFSGPGNYEQYF. The DNA of the CDR3 is TGCGCCAGCAGCTTTAGCGGACCGGGAAATTACGAGCAGTACTTC. This chain connects TRBV5-1 to TRBJ2-7, with TRBD2 as a possible D gene (6 bases). The CDR3 runs 15 residues. Trimming took 2 bases from V and 4 from J, leaving 16 bases between them. Germline V gives CDR1 SGHRS, CDR2 YFSETQ.

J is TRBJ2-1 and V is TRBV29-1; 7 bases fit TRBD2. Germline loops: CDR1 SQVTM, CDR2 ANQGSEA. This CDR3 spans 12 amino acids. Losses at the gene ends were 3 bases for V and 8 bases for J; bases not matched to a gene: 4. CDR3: CSVDRGVDEQFF. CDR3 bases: TGCAGCGTTGACCGGGGGGTTGATGAGCAGTTCTTC.

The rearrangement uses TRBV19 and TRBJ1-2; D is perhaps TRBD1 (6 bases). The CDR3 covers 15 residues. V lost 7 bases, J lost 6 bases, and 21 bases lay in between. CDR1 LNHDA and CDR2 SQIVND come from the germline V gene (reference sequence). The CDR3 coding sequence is TGTGCCAGTAATGGCAGGGGAGTAGGTGTGAATGGCTACACCTTC. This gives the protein CASNGRGVGVNGYTF.

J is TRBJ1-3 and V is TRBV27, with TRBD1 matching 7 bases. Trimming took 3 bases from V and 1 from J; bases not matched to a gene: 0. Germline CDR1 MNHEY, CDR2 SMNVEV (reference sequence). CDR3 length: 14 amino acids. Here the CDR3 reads CASSLDRSGNTIYF. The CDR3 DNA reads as TGTGCCAGCAGTTTGGACAGGTCTGGAAACACCATATATTTT.

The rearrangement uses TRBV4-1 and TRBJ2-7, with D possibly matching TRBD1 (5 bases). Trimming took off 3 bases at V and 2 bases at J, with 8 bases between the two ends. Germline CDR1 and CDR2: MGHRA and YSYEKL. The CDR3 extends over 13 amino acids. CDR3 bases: TGCGCCAGCAGCCACAGGGAAGCCTACGAGCAGTACTTC. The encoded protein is CASSHREAYEQYF.

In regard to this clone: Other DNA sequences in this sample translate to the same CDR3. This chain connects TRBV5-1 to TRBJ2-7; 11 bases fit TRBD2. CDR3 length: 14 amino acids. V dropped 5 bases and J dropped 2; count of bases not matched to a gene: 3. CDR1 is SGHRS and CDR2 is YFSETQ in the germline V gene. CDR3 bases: TGCGCCAGCAGTTTACTAGCGGGGGCCTACGAGCAGTACTTC. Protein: CASSLLAGAYEQYF.

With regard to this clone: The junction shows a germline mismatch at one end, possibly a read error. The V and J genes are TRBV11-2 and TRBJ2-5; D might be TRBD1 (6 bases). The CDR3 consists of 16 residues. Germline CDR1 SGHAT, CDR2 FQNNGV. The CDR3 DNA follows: TGTGCCAGCAGCTTTGGTCCCTCCCTTTCATACAGGGCTATTGACTTC. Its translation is CASSFGPSLSYRAIDF.

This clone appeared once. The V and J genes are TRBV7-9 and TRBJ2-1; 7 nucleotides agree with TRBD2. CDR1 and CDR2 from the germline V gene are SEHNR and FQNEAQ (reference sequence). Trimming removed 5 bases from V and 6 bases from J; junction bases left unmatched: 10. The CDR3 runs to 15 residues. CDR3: CASSRVVGGGNEQFF. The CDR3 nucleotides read TGTGCCAGCAGCCGAGTCGTTGGCGGGGGCAATGAGCAGTTCTTC.

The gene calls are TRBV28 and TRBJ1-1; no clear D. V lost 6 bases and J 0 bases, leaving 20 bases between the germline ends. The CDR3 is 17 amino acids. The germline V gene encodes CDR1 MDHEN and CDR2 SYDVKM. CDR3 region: CASSANPARRVNTEAFF. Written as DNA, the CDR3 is TGTGCCAGCAGCGCCAACCCCGCGCGGCGGGTGAACACTGAAGCTTTCTTT.

The CDR3 sequence is CASTDIDSLNQPQHF. CDR3 nucleotides: TGTGCCAGTACCGATATAGACAGCCTCAATCAGCCCCAGCATTTT. The chain recombines TRBV19 with TRBJ1-5; possible D gene TRBD1, 5 bases. The CDR3 covers 15 residues. V dropped 7 bases and J dropped 3 bases, with 16 bases sitting between them. Germline V gene sequence: CDR1 LNHDA, CDR2 SQIVND (reference sequence).

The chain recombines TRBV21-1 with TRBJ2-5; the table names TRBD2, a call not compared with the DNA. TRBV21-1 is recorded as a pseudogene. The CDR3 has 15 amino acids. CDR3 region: CASKDPVRVQETQYF. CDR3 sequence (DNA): TGTGCCAGCAAGGACCCTGTGAGGGTTCAAGAGACCCAGTACTTC.

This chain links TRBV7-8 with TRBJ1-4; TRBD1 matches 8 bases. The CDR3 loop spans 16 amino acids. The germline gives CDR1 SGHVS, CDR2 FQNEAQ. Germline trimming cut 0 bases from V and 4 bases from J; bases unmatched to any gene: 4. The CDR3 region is CASSLAAGGVNEKLFF. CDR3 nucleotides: TGTGCCAGCAGCTTAGCGGCAGGGGGCGTTAATGAAAAACTGTTTTTT.

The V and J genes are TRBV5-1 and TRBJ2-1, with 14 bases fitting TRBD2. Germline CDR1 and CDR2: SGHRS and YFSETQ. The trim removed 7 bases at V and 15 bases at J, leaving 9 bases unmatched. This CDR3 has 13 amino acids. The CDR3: CASGGLAGEGGFF. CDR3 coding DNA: TGCGCCAGCGGGGGACTAGCGGGAGAGGGTGGGTTCTTC.

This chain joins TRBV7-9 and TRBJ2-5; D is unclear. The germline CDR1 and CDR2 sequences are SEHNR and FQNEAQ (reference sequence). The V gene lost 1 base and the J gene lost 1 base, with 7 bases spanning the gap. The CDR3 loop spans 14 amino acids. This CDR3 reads CASSLVLPQETQYF. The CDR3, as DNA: TGTGCCAGCAGCTTAGTTCTACCCCAAGAGACCCAGTACTTC.

CDR3 residues: CASSLVKDRENTGELFF. CDR3 nucleotide sequence: TGTGCCAGCAGCTTAGTTAAGGACAGGGAGAACACCGGGGAGCTGTTTTTT. The V call is TRBV13, the J call TRBJ2-2; 8 bases align to TRBD1. This CDR3 has 17 amino acids. The ends lost 1 base at V and 1 base at J; junction bases unmatched: 5. Germline lookup yields CDR1 PRHDT and CDR2 FYEKMQ (reference sequence).